Listed below are T cell receptor beta chains from one sample, sequenced in a study of T cell responses to AZD1222 COVID-19 vaccine. Clones were read by immunoSEQ multiplex PCR, and TCRdb kept only the in-frame ones, dropping some. The sample includes under 50,000 clones, around 89% of them seen just once. Sequencing was performed on peripheral blood, taken 28 days after the second AZD1222 dose. The source is an adult who received the AZD1222 COVID-19 vaccine. The conserved cysteine and the conserved F or W are not part of the CDR3 here. The order of the fields is D gene, V gene, J gene, CDR3 protein. The D gene is left open where the match is weak.

TRBD1,TRBV4-1,TRBJ1-2,ASSQQTGDYGYT
NA,TRBV7-2,TRBJ1-5,ASSLSPGPLLRGNQPQH
NA,TRBV5-1,TRBJ2-5,ASSIGTYGPRRVETQY
NA,TRBV5-1,TRBJ2-1,ASSPPNNEQF
NA,TRBV9,TRBJ1-1,ASSVGPGETEAF
NA,TRBV11-3,TRBJ2-1,ASSLRGALPEQF
TRBD1,TRBV11-2,TRBJ1-5,ASSLGTANNHISQPQH
TRBD1,TRBV6-5,TRBJ1-2,ASSQTGQGGYGYT
TRBD1,TRBV4-1,TRBJ2-7,ASSRDRTYEQY
TRBD1,TRBV18,TRBJ1-5,ASSPTGGNQPQH
NA,TRBV7-6,TRBJ2-1,ASSSLAVRRGDYNEQF
NA,TRBV6-5,TRBJ1-2,ASSYALGRQGGYT
NA,TRBV27,TRBJ1-4,ASLPEKLF
NA,TRBV28,TRBJ2-5,ASSTGVSQETQY
TRBD1,TRBV11-2,TRBJ2-7,AITRDRGHHEQY
NA,TRBV15,TRBJ1-4,ATRPRGFNEKLF
NA,TRBV5-1,TRBJ2-7,ASSLNRDSGQY
NA,TRBV5-1,TRBJ2-2,ASSSGEGELF
TRBD2,TRBV29-1,TRBJ2-2,SVGGLAGVWTGELF
NA,TRBV6-5,TRBJ2-5,ASSRGTLGETQY
NA,TRBV6-1,TRBJ1-2,ASSENPAGSLGYT
NA,TRBV27,TRBJ1-2,ASSPIPQALDYT
TRBD2,TRBV6-1,TRBJ2-7,ASSEYHTSDSYEQY
NA,TRBV18,TRBJ2-3,ASSPSNVGGYTDTQY
NA,TRBV12-3/TRBV12-4,TRBJ1-1,ASTSLSGTEAF
NA,TRBV7-2,TRBJ1-5,ASSLGGLGYSNQPQH
TRBD2,TRBV7-2,TRBJ2-1,ASSRGSAGVAYNEQF
NA,TRBV6-5,TRBJ2-6,AVKRESGANVLT
NA,TRBV5-1,TRBJ2-1,ASSLDRTGEQF
NA,TRBV6-6,TRBJ1-2,ASSLGGRLNYGYT
TRBD2,TRBV29-1,TRBJ2-7,SVSESGKVGYEQY
TRBD2,TRBV7-9,TRBJ2-7,ASSTPGGIREQY
NA,TRBV11-1,TRBJ1-1,ASSLRSNTEAF
NA,TRBV11-2,TRBJ1-3,ASSSPGLGNTIY
NA,TRBV3-1/TRBV3-2,TRBJ2-2,ASTRGSYTGELF
TRBD2,TRBV5-5,TRBJ2-3,ASSLTGGSPTDTQY
NA,TRBV20-1,TRBJ2-5,SASSGEETQY
NA,TRBV6-5,TRBJ2-5,ASNPGPGGETQY
NA,TRBV12-3/TRBV12-4,TRBJ2-7,ASSLRGRGEQY
NA,TRBV19,TRBJ2-1,ASSFQGLQEQF
NA,TRBV25-1,TRBJ1-3,ASSRGQANTIY
NA,TRBV6-5,TRBJ1-3,ASSRGRAGNTIY
TRBD2,TRBV29-1,TRBJ2-2,SVNRGAGELF
NA,TRBV19,TRBJ2-3,ASSIAISTDTQY
TRBD1,TRBV19,TRBJ1-2,ASSPRDRGQRNGYT
TRBD1,TRBV6-5,TRBJ2-7,ASSRRTGSYEQY
NA,TRBV5-6,TRBJ2-7,ASTRDRRVGEQY
NA,TRBV18,TRBJ1-6,ASSRTGTSSYNSPLH
TRBD2,TRBV5-1,TRBJ2-7,ASSLAGRAAYEQY
TRBD1,TRBV19,TRBJ1-5,ASSFRQGVNEAQH
NA,TRBV7-9,TRBJ1-2,ASQQTAYGYT
NA,TRBV6-5,TRBJ2-7,ASSRGTDYEQY
TRBD1,TRBV19,TRBJ1-2,ASSIQNRGYGYT